These T cell receptor beta chains were read from a single sample in a study of beta chain features in type 1 diabetes. Sequencing was performed with immunoSEQ multiplex PCR; in TCRdb, only in-frame clones are kept and a portion is missing. Here the sample spans about 160,000 clones, almost 8% being singletons. The sequenced sample consisted of central memory CD4+ T cells from blood. The receptor set was obtained from a man between 18 and 35 years old with type 1 diabetes. Each CDR3 is given with its conserved first and last residue. The D gene is left open where the match is weak. Some rows have no size entry. The others give once, few or many, or a class for an expanded clone.

V gene	clone size	J gene	D gene	CDR3 DNA	CDR3 protein
TRBV7-2	-	TRBJ1-1	-	TGTGCCAGCACCGGGAAGACGTGGATGAACACTGAAGCTTTCTTT	CASTGKTWMNTEAFF
TRBV5-8	-	TRBJ2-7	-	TGTGCCAGCATGAGATTCTACGAGCAGTACTTC	CASMRFYEQYF
TRBV4-1	-	TRBJ2-5	TRBD1	TGCGCCAGCAGCCAGCCTACAGGGGAAGAGACCCAGTACTTC	CASSQPTGEETQYF
TRBV15	many	TRBJ2-5	TRBD1	TGTGCCACCAGCAGACCGACAGGGTCAGAGACCCAGTACTTC	CATSRPTGSETQYF
TRBV5-4	few	TRBJ2-5	-	TGTGCCAGCAACGGGGGGCCCCAAGAGACCCAGTACTTC	CASNGGPQETQYF
TRBV6-5	-	TRBJ1-2	-	TGTGCCAGCAGTGATATTACAGCTAACTATGGCTACACCTTC	CASSDITANYGYTF
TRBV4-3	-	TRBJ2-3	-	TGCGCCAGCAGCCAAGACAGGGTGGGTGCAGATACGCAGTATTTT	CASSQDRVGADTQYF
TRBV6-6	-	TRBJ1-2	-	TGTGCCAGCAGTTCCCTAGTGGGTGGCTACACCTTC	CASSSLVGGYTF
TRBV6-6	few	TRBJ2-7	-	TGTGCCAGCAGTCAGGGGTTCTACGAGCAGTACTTC	CASSQGFYEQYF
TRBV5-6	-	TRBJ2-3	TRBD1	TGTGCCAGCAGCTGGGTGGACAGGGACCCCACAGATACGCAGTATTTT	CASSWVDRDPTDTQYF
TRBV9	-	TRBJ2-1	-	TGTGCCAGCAGCTCCCGAGGAGGCACCTCGGAGCAGTTCTTC	CASSSRGGTSEQFF
TRBV5-4	few	TRBJ2-1	-	TGTGCCAGCAGCTTGACAGGAAGGGACAATGAGCAGTTCTTC	CASSLTGRDNEQFF
TRBV29-1	-	TRBJ2-1	TRBD2	TGCAGCGCCCCAAGGGGTAGCGGGGGATACAATGAGCAGTTCTTC	CSAPRGSGGYNEQFF
TRBV7-2	-	TRBJ2-7	TRBD2	TGTGCCAGCAGCTTAGATAGCGGCGGGGGGAACTACGAGCAGTACTTC	CASSLDSGGGNYEQYF
TRBV21-1	many	TRBJ2-7	-	TGTGCCAGCCACCAGGGAATCCGGACGTCCTACGAGCAGTACTTC	CASHQGIRTSYEQYF
TRBV2	few	TRBJ2-2	TRBD1	TGTGCCAGCGAGGGGACAGCCCAAACGTCCGGGGAGCTGTTTTTT	CASEGTAQTSGELFF
TRBV28	-	TRBJ1-2	-	TGTGCCAGCAGTTTATACAGGGAATATGGCTACACCTTC	CASSLYREYGYTF